This T cell receptor beta chain was identified during a study of blood T cell repertoires in COVID-19. Study information: The origin of the acute and convalescent COVID-19 samples was the United States, Italy and Spain.

Original processing methods: Cell counts per sample came from amplifying reference gene primers. TCRdb's copy holds only in-frame clones and misses some; the assay was immunoSEQ multiplex PCR. V, J and clone size derive from that table, while D and trimming were established from the DNA sequence. The repertoire holds about 200,000 clones, with about 86% as singletons. CDR3 length: 15 residues. Looked up from germline, CDR1 is SNHLY and CDR2 is FYNNEI. V dropped 11 bases and J dropped 10; count of bases not matched to a gene: 16. Sequences were obtained from peripheral blood. This clonotype was sampled from a woman between 70 and 85 years old with acute or convalescent COVID-19. V is TRBV2 and J is TRBJ2-3; TRBD2 agrees at 12 bases. CDR3 amino acids: CAGGLLAGGLGAQYF. CDR3 DNA sequence: TGTGCCGGCGGCTTACTAGCGGGGGGCCTCGGGGCGCAGTATTTT.